A single TCR beta chain is shown here with its context. These data come from a study of blood T cell repertoires in COVID-19. Across the whole study: Specimens from acute and convalescent COVID-19 originated in the United States, Italy and Spain. T cells, B-cell-depleted T cells, or PBMCs supplied cDNA or gDNA.

The germline V gene has CDR1 KGHDR and CDR2 SFDVKD. This CDR3 region has 16 residues. Unmatched junction bases numbered 8, after V lost 1 base and J lost 4 bases. Per the study methods: Nucleated cell counts were estimated from reference gene primer amplification. Produced via immunoSEQ multiplex PCR; TCRdb's table is partial and in-frame only. V and J calls and clone size are given by that table; D and trimming were obtained from the DNA. This table has about 64,000 clones, 84% appearing once. J is TRBJ2-7 and V is TRBV24-1, with 8 bases aligning to TRBD1. The receptor was derived from a woman aged 55-69 years with acute or convalescent COVID-19. The sample taken for sequencing was peripheral blood. For the CDR3, the DNA is TGTGCCACCAGTGATTTATGGACAGGGAGATCATACGAGCAGTACTTC. It translates to CATSDLWTGRSYEQYF.